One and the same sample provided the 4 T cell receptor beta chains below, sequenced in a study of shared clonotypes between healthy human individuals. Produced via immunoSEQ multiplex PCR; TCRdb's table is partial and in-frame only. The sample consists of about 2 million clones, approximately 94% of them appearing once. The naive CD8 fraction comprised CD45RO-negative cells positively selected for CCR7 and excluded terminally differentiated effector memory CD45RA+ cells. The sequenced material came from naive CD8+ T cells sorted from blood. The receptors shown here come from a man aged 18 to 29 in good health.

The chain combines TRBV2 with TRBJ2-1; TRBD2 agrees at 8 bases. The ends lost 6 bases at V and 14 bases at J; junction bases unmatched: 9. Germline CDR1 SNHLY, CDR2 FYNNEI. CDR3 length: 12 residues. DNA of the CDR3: TGTGCCAGCAGAGACCGGGGGGGACTTAAGTTCTTC. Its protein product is CASRDRGGLKFF. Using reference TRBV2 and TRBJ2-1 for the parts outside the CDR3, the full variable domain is EPEVTQTPSHQVTQMGQEVILRCVPISNHLYFYWYRQILGQKVEFLVSFYNNEISEKSEIFDDQFSVERPDGSNFTLKIRSTKLEDSAMYFCASRDRGGLKFFGPGTRLTVL.

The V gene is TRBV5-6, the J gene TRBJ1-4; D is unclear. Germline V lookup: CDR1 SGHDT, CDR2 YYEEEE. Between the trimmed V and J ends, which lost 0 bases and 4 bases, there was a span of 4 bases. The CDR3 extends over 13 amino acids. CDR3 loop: CASSLGLNEKLFF. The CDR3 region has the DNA TGTGCCAGCAGCTTGGGCCTTAATGAAAAACTGTTTTTT.

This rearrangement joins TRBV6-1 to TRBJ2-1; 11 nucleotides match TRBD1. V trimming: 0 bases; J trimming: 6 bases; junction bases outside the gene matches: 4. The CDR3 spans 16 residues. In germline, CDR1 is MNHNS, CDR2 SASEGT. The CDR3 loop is CASSEAQDRGLNEQFF. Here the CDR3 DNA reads TGTGCCAGCAGTGAAGCGCAGGACAGGGGGCTCAATGAGCAGTTCTTC.

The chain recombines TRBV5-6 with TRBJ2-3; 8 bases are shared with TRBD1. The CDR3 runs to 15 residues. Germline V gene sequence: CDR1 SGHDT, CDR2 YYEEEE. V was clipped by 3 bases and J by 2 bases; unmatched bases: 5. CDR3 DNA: TGTGCCAGCAGCTCGGACAGGGAGATCACAGATACGCAGTATTTT. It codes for CASSSDREITDTQYF.